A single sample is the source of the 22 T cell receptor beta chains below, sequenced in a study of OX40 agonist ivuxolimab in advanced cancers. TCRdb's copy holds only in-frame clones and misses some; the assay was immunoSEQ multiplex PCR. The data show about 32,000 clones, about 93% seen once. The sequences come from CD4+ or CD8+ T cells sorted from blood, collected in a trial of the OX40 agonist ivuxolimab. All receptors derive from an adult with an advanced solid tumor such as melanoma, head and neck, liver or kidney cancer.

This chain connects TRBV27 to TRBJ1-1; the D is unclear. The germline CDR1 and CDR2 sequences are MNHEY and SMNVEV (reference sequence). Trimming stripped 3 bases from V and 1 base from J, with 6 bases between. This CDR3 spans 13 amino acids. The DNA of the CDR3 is TGTGCCAGCAGTTTCGTCGAGAACACTGAAGCTTTCTTT. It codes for CASSFVENTEAFF.

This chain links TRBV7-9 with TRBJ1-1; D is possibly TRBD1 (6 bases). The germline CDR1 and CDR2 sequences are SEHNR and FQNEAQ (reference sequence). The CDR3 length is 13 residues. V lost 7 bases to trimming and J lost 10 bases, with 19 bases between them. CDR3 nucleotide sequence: TGTGCCAGCAAACCCCTGGGGGCCCGGGTAGCTTTCTTT. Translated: CASKPLGARVAFF.

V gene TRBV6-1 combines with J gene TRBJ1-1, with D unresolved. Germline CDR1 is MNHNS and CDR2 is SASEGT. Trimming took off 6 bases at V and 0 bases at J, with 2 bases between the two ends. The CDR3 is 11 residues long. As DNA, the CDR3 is TGTGCCAGCAGGCTGAACACTGAAGCTTTCTTT. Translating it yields CASRLNTEAFF.

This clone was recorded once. In nucleotides, the CDR3 is TGTGCCAGCAGCTTAATACCGGTGCAGCCCCAGCATTTT. Protein product: CASSLIPVQPQHF. This chain uses TRBV7-8 with TRBJ1-5; no firm D call. This CDR3 is 13 amino acids long. V dropped 2 bases and J dropped 7 bases, with 9 bases sitting between them. Germline V lookup: CDR1 SGHVS, CDR2 FQNEAQ.

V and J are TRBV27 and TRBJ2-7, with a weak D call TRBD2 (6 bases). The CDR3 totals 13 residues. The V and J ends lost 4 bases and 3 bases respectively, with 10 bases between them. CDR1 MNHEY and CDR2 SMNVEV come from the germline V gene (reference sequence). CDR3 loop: CASSSGEGYEQYF. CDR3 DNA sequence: TGTGCCAGCAGTTCGGGAGAGGGCTACGAGCAGTACTTC.

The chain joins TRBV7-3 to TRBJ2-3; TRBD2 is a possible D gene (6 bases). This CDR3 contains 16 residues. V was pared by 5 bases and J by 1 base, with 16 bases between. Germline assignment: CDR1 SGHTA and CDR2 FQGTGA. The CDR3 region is CASSDPLADGTDTQYF. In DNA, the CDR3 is TGTGCCAGCAGCGATCCTTTAGCGGACGGCACAGATACGCAGTATTTT.

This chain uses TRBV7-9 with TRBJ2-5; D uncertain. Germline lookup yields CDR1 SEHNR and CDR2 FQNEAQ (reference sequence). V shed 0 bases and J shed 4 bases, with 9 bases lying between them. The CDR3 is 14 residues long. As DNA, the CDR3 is TGTGCCAGCAGCTTAGCTATAGGGCGAGAGACCCAGTACTTC. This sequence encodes CASSLAIGRETQYF.

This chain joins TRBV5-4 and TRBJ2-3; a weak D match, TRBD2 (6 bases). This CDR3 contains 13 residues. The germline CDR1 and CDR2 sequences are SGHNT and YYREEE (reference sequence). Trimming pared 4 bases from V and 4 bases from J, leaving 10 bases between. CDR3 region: CASSGGTADTQYF. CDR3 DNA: TGTGCCAGCAGCGGGGGGACCGCAGATACGCAGTATTTT.

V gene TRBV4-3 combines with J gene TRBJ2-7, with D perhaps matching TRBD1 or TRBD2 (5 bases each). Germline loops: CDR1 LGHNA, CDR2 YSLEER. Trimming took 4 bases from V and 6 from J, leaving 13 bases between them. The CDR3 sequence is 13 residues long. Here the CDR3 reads CASSRDLPGEQYF. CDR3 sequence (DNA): TGCGCCAGCAGCCGGGACCTCCCGGGCGAGCAGTACTTC.

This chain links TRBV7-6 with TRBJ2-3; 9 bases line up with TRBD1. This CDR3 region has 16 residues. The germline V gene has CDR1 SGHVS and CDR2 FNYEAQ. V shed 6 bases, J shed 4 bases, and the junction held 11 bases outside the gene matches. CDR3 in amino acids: CASRFTGGLSADTQYF. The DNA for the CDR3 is TGTGCCAGCAGATTTACAGGGGGCCTTAGCGCAGATACGCAGTATTTT.

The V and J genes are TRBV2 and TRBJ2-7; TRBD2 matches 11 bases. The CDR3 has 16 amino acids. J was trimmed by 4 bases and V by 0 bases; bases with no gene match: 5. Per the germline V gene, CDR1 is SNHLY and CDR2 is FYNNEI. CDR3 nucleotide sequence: TGTGCCAGCAGTGAAGCCCTAGCGGGAGGACAATACGAGCAGTACTTC. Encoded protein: CASSEALAGGQYEQYF. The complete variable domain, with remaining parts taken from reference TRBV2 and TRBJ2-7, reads EPEVTQTPSHQVTQMGQEVILRCVPISNHLYFYWYRQILGQKVEFLVSFYNNEISEKSEIFDDQFSVERPDGSNFTLKIRSTKLEDSAMYFCASSEALAGGQYEQYFGPGTRLTVT.

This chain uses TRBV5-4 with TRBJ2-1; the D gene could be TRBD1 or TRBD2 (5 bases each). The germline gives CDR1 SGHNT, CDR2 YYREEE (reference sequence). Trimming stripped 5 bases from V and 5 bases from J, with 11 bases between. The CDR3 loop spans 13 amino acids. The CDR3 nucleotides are TGTGCCAGCAGACAGGACTCGCACAATGAGCAGTTCTTC. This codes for CASRQDSHNEQFF.

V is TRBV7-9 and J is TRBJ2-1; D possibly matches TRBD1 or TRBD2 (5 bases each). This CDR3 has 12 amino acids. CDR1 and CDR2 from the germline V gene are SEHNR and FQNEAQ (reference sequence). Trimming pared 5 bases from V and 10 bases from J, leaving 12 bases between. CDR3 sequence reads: CASSQGGSEQFF. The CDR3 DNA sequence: TGTGCCAGCAGCCAGGGTGGGAGCGAGCAGTTCTTC. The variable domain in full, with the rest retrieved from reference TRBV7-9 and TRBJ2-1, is DTGVSQNPRHKITKRGQNVTFRCDPISEHNRLYWYRQTLGQGPEFLTYFQNEAQLEKSRLLSDRFSAERPKGSFSTLEIQRTEQGDSAMYLCASSQGGSEQFFGPGTRLTVL.

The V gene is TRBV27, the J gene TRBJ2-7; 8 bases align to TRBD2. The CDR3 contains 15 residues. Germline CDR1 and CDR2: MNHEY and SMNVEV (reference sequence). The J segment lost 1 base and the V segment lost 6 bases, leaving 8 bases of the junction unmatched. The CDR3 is CASRTLAALSYEQYF. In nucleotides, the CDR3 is TGTGCCAGCAGGACACTAGCGGCACTTTCCTACGAGCAGTACTTC.

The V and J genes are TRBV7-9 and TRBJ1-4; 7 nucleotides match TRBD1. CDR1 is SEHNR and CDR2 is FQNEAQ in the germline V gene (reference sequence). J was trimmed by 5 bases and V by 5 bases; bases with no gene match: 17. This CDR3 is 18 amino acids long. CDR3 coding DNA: TGTGCCAGCAGCCTCGGGACAGCAAGTAGGATCACCAATGAAAAACTGTTTTTT. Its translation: CASSLGTASRITNEKLFF.

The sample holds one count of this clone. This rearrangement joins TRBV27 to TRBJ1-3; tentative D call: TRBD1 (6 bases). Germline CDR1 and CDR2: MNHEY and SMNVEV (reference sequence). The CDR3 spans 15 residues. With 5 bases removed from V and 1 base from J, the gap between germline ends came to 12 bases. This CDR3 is CASSPDRTSGNTIYF. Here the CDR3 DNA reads TGTGCCAGCAGTCCGGACAGAACATCTGGAAACACCATATATTTT.

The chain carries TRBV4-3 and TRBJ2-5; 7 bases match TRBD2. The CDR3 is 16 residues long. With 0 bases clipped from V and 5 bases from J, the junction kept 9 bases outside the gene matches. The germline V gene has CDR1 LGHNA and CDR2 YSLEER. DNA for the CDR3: TGCGCCAGCAGCCAAGATAACCGGGTCGGGGGGGAGACCCAGTACTTC. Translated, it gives CASSQDNRVGGETQYF.

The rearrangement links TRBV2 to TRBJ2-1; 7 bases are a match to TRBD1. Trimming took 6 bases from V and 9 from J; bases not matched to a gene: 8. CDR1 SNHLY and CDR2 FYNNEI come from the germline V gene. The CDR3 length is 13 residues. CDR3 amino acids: CASSARGYGEQFF. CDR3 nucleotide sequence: TGTGCCAGCAGCGCCAGGGGGTACGGTGAGCAGTTCTTC.

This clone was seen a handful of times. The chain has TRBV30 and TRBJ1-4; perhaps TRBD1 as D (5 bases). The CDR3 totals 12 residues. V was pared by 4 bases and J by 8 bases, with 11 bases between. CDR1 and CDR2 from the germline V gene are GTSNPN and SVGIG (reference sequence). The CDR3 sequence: CAWTPKGEKLFF. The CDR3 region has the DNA TGTGCCTGGACCCCTAAGGGGGAAAAACTGTTTTTT.

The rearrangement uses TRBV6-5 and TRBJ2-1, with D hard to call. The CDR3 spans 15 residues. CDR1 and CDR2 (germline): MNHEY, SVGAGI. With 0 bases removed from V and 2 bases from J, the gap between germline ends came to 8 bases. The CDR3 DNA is TGTGCCAGCAGTTACTCTGGGTCGGCCTACAATGAGCAGTTCTTC. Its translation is CASSYSGSAYNEQFF.

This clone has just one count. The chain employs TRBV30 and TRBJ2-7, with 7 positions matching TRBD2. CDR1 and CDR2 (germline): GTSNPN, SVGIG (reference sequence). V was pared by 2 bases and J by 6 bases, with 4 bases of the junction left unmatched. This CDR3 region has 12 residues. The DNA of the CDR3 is TGTGCCTGGAGTTCGGGGGGTCTCGAGCAGTACTTC. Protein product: CAWSSGGLEQYF. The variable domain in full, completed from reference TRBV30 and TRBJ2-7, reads SQTIHQWPATLVQPVGSPLSLECTVEGTSNPNLYWYRQAAGRGLQLLFYSVGIGQISSEVPQNLSASRPQDRQFILSSKKLLLSDSGFYLCAWSSGGLEQYFGPGTRLTVT.

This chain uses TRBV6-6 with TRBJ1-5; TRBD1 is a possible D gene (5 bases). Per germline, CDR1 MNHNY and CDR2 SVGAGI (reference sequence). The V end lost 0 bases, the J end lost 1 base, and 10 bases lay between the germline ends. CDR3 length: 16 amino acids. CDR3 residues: CASSYSLGASNQPQHF. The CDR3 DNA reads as TGTGCCAGCAGTTACTCGTTAGGGGCGAGCAATCAGCCCCAGCATTTT.